This TCR beta chain was sequenced in a study of blood T cell repertoires in COVID-19. Sequenced by immunoSEQ multiplex PCR; TCRdb stores in-frame clones only, minus some. The table lists 70,000 to 90,000 clones, 75% to 90% of them singletons. Patients in Seattle were enrolled during active infection, then followed longitudinally. The CDR3 spans 15 residues. Germline lookup yields CDR1 LGHDT and CDR2 YNNKEL (reference sequence). V dropped 0 bases and J dropped 7 bases, with 15 bases sitting between them. Sequencing was performed on peripheral blood. The V call is TRBV3-1 (or the pseudogene TRBV3-2), the J call TRBJ1-2; D is ambiguous. The clonotype was recovered from a man older than 75 with COVID-19, enrolled during active disease. CDR3 nucleotide sequence: TGTGCCAGCAGCCAAGATCGGAGGAATTTCGGTGGCTACACCTTC. Its protein product is CASSQDRRNFGGYTF.